This TCR beta chain was identified in a study of cytomegalovirus exposure and HLA in healthy donors. With 60 Vbeta and 13 Jbeta primers, the PCR was carried out. Method: immunoSEQ multiplex PCR; TCRdb's copy keeps in-frame clones and lacks some. This sample's table has 75,000 to 95,000 clones. The source is a woman aged 60-75 years in good health and CMV-seronegative. The sequenced sample consisted of PBMCs.

For the CDR3, the DNA is TGTGCCAGCAGCTGGAAGCGGGAGGGCTACGAGCAGTACTTC. It is translated as CASSWKREGYEQYF. This chain joins TRBV7-8 and TRBJ2-7, with 10 bases matching TRBD2. V dropped 4 bases and J dropped 3; count of bases not matched to a gene: 3. The CDR3 totals 14 residues. Germline-derived CDR1 and CDR2 are SGHVS and FQNEAQ.